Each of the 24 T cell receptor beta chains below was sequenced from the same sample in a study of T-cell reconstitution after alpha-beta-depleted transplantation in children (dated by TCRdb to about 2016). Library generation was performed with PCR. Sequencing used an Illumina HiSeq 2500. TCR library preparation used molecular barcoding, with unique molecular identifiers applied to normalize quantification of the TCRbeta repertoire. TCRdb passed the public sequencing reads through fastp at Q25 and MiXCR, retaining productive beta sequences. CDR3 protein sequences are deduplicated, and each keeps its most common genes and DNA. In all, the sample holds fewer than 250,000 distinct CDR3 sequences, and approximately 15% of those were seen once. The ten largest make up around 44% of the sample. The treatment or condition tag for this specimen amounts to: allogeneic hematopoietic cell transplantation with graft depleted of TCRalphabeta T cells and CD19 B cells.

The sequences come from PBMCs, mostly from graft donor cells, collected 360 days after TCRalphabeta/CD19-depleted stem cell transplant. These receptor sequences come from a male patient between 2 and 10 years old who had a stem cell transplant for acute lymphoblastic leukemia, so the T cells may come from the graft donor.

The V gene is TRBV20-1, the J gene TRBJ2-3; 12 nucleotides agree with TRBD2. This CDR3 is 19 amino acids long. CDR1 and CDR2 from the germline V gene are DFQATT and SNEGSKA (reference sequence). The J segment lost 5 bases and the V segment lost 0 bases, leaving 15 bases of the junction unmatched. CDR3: CSARDLLAGGPGLRDTQYF. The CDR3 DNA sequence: TGCAGTGCTAGAGATTTGCTAGCGGGAGGGCCGGGGCTACGAGATACGCAGTATTTT.

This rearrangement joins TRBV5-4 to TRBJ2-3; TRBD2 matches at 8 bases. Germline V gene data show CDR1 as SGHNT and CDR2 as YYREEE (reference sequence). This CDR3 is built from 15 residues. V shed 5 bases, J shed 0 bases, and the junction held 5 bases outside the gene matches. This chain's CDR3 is CASRKTSESTDTQYF. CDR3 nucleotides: TGTGCCAGCAGAAAGACTAGCGAAAGCACAGATACGCAGTATTTT. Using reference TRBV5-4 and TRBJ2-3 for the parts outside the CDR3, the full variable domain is ETGVTQSPTHLIKTRGQQVTLRCSSQSGHNTVSWYQQALGQGPQFIFQYYREEENGRGNFPPRFSGLQFPNYSSELNVNALELDDSALYLCASRKTSESTDTQYFGPGTRLTVL.

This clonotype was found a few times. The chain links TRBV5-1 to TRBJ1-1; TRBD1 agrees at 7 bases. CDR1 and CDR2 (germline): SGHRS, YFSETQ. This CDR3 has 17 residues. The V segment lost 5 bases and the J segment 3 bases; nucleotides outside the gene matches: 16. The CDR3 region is CASSSDFGQARYTEAFF. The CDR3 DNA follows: TGCGCCAGCAGTTCGGACTTTGGACAGGCGAGATACACTGAAGCTTTCTTT.

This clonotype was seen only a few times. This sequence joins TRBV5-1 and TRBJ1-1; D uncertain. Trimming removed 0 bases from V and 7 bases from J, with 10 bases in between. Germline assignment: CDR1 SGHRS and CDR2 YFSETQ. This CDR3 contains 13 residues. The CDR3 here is CASSLAALGEAFF. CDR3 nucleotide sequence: TGCGCCAGCAGCTTGGCAGCGTTAGGTGAAGCTTTCTTT.

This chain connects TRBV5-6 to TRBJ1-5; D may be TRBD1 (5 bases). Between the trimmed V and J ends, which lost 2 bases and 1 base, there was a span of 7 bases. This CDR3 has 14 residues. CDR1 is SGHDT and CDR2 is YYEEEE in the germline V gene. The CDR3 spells CASSFRQSNQPQHF. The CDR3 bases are TGTGCCAGCAGCTTCCGACAGAGCAATCAGCCCCAGCATTTT.

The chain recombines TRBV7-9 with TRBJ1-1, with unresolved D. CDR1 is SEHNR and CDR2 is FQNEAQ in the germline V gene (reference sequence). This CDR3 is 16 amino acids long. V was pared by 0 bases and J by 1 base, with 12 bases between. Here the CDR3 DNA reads TGTGCCAGCAGCTTAGCACACAAAGCCACGAACACTGAAGCTTTCTTT. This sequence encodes CASSLAHKATNTEAFF.

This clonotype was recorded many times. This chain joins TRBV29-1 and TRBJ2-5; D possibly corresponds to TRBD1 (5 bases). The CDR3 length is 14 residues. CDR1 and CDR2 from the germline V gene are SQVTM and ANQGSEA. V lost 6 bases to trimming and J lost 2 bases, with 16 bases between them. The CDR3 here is CSVGLRQKQETQYF. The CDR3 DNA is TGCAGCGTCGGCCTTCGACAGAAGCAAGAGACCCAGTACTTC.

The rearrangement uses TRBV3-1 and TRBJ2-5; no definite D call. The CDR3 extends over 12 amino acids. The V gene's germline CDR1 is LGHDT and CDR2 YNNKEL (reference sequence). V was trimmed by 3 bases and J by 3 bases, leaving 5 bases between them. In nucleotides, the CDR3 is TGTGCCAGCAGCCATGGAGAAGAGACCCAGTACTTC. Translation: CASSHGEETQYF.

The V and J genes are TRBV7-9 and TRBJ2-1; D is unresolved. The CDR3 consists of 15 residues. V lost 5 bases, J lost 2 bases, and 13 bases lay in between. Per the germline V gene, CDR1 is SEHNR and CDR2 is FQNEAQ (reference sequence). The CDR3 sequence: CASSPRAQAYNEQFF. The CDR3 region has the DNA TGTGCCAGCAGCCCTAGAGCCCAAGCCTACAATGAGCAGTTCTTC.

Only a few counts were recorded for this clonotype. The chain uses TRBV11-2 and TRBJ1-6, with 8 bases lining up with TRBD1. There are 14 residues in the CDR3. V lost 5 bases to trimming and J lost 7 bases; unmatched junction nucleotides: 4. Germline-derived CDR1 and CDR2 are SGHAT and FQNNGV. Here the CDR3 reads CASSKDRVNSPLHF. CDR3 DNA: TGTGCCAGCAGCAAGGACAGGGTGAATTCACCCCTCCACTTT.

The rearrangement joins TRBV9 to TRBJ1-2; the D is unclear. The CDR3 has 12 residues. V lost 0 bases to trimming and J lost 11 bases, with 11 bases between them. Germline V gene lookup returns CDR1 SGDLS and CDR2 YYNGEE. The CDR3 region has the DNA TGTGCCAGCAGCGTAGGCCACCTTGGGTACACCTTC. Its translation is CASSVGHLGYTF.

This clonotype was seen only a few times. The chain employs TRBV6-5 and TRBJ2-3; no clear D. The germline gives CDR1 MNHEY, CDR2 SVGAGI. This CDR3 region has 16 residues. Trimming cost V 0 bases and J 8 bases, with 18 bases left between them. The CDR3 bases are TGTGCCAGCAGTTACTCGTCGGGCGGCCCGAAGGGTACGCAGTATTTT. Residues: CASSYSSGGPKGTQYF.

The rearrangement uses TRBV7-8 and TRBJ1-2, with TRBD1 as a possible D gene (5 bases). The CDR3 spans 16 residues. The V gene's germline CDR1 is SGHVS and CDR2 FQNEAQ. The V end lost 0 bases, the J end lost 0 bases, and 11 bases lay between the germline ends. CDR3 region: CASSLAGRQSNYGYTF. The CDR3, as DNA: TGTGCCAGCAGCTTAGCGGGTAGACAGTCTAACTATGGCTACACCTTC.

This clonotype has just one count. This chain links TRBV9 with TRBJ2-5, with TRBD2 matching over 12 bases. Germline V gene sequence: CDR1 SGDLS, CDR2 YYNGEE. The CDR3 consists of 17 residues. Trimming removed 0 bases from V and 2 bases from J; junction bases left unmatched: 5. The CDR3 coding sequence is TGTGCCAGCAGCGTAGCGACTAGCGGGGGTTTACAAGAGACCCAGTACTTC. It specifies CASSVATSGGLQETQYF.

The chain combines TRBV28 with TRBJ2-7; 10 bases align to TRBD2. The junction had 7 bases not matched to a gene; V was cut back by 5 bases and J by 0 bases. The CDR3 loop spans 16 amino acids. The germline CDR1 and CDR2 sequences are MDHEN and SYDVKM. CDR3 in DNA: TGTGCCAGCAGTGCCAGACTAGCGGGCCTCTCCTACGAGCAGTACTTC. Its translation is CASSARLAGLSYEQYF.

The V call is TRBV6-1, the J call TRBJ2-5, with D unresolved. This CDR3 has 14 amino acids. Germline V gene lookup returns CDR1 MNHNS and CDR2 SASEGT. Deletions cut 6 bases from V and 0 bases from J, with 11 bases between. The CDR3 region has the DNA TGTGCCAGCAGCCCCATGGCGCACCAAGAGACCCAGTACTTC. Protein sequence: CASSPMAHQETQYF.

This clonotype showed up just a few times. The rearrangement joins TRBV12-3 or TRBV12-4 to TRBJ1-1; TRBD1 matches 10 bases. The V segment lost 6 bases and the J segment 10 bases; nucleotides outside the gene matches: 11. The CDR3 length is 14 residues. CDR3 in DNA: TGTGCCAGCAGCCGGAGACAGGGGGCGGTTAGAGCTTTCTTT. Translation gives CASSRRQGAVRAFF.

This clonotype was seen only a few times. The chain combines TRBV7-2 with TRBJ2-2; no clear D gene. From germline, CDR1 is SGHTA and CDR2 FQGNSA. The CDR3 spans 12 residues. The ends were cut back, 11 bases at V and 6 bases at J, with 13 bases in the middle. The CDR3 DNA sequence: TGTGCCGGGATAATGGTGGCCGGGGAGCTGTTTTTT. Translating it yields CAGIMVAGELFF.

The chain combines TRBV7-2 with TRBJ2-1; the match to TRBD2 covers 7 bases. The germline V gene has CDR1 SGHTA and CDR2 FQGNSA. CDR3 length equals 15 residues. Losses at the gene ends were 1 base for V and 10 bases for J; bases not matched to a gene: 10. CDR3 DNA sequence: TGTGCCAGCAGCTTAGTAGTTCGGACTAGGGGAGAGCAGTTCTTC. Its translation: CASSLVVRTRGEQFF.

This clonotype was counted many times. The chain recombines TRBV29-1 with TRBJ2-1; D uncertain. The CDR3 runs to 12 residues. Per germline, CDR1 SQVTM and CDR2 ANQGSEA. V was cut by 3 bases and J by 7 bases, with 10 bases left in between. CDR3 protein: CSVDSFRNEQFF. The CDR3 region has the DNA TGCAGCGTTGACTCCTTTAGGAATGAGCAGTTCTTC.

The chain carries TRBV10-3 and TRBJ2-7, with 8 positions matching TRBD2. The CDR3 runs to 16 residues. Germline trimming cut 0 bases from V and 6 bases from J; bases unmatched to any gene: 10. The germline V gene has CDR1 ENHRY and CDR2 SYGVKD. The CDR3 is CAISESTRGGPPEQYF. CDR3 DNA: TGTGCCATCAGTGAGTCGACTCGGGGGGGCCCCCCCGAGCAGTACTTC.

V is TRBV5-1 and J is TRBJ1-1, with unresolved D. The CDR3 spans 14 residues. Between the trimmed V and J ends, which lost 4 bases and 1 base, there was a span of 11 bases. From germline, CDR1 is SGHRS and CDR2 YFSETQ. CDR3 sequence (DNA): TGCGCCAGCAGCGAGTCCCGGAGGAACACTGAAGCTTTCTTT. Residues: CASSESRRNTEAFF.

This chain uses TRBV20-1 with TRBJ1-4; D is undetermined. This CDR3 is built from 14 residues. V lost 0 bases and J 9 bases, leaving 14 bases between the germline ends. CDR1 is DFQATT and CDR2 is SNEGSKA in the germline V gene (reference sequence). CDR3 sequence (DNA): TGCAGTGCTAGAGATCCCGTAGATTGGCAAAAACTGTTTTTT. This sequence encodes CSARDPVDWQKLFF.

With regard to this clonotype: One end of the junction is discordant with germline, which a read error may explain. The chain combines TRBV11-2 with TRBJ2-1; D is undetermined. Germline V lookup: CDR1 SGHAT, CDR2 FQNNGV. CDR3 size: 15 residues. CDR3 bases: TGTGCCAGCAGCCTAGAAGCTGGAATAAATAATGAGCAGTTCTTC. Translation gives CASSLEAGINNEQFF.